This TCR beta chain was recovered during a study of blood T cell repertoires in COVID-19. Participants were aged 18 to 89 years from about 25 US areas. This CDR3 region has 13 residues. This table comes from immunoSEQ multiplex PCR, and its TCRdb copy is limited to in-frame clones, with some not included. The data contain roughly 150,000 clones, more than 75% of them singletons. The source is a woman aged 45-59 years who had recovered from COVID-19. Sequencing was done on a sample of PBMCs or T cells enriched from blood (not recorded which). The rearrangement links TRBV7-5 to TRBJ1-2. TRBV7-5 counts as a pseudogene. CDR3 sequence (DNA): TGTGTCAGAAGCTCTGAGGAGATTTATGGCTACACCTTC. Protein sequence: CVRSSEEIYGYTF.